What follows are 5 T cell receptor beta chains derived from one specimen sequenced in a study of identical twins. TCRdb re-analysed the 5' RACE reads in MiXCR, keeping a single row per CDR3 protein. The profile shows approximately 210,000 distinct CDR3 sequences, roughly a tenth of them singletons. The sample taken for sequencing was memory (CD45RO+) T cells sorted from blood. The receptor source for this set is a young woman in good health.

The chain couples TRBV9 to TRBJ1-1; D unresolved. Germline V gives CDR1 SGDLS, CDR2 YYNGEE. This CDR3 contains 14 residues. Trimming removed 0 bases at V and 0 bases at J, with 6 bases between. CDR3: CASSVDAMNTEAFF. The CDR3 coding sequence is TGTGCCAGCAGCGTAGACGCTATGAACACTGAAGCTTTCTTT. Complete variable domain (other parts from reference TRBV9 and TRBJ1-1): DSGVTQTPKHLITATGQRVTLRCSPRSGDLSVYWYQQSLDQGLQFLIQYYNGEERAKGNILERFSAQQFPDLHSELNLSSLELGDSALYFCASSVDAMNTEAFFGQGTRLTVV.

This clonotype appeared a few times. The rearrangement joins TRBV12-3 or TRBV12-4 to TRBJ2-1; 10 nucleotides align to TRBD2. The CDR3 covers 15 residues. After removal of 3 bases from V and 7 bases from J, the junction contained 6 bases not matched to a gene. The CDR3 sequence: CASSFVQRGGNEQFF. CDR3 nucleotide sequence: TGTGCCAGCAGTTTCGTCCAGCGGGGGGGAAATGAGCAGTTCTTC.

Many counts were recorded for this clonotype. The chain employs TRBV4-2 and TRBJ2-1, with 9 bases lining up with TRBD2. J was trimmed by 8 bases and V by 4 bases; bases with no gene match: 12. Germline V gene lookup returns CDR1 LGHNA and CDR2 YNFKEQ. The CDR3 consists of 16 residues. Here the CDR3 DNA reads TGTGCCAGCAGCCCTCCGGGGATAGCGGGGGAGGATGAGCAGTTCTTC. Its protein is CASSPPGIAGEDEQFF.

This chain links TRBV7-6 with TRBJ2-2; D remains ambiguous. The V and J ends lost 2 bases and 4 bases respectively, with 11 bases between them. The CDR3 loop spans 15 amino acids. The germline V gene has CDR1 SGHVS and CDR2 FNYEAQ. This CDR3 is CASSLNYGGTGELFF. CDR3 in DNA: TGTGCCAGCAGCTTAAATTACGGTGGCACCGGGGAGCTGTTTTTT.

This clonotype was counted only a few times. The V gene is TRBV12-3 or TRBV12-4, the J gene TRBJ2-1, with D perhaps given as TRBD1 or TRBD2 (5 bases each). Trimming shortened V by 5 bases and J by 0 bases, and 17 bases separated the two germline ends. This CDR3 region has 17 residues. DNA of the CDR3: TGTGCCAGCAGTCGGTCTTTCGAGGGGCTCTCCTACAATGAGCAGTTCTTC. Translation: CASSRSFEGLSYNEQFF.